This is a list of T cell receptor beta chains from one sample in a study of early T cells in non-severe SARS-CoV-2 infection. TCRdb reprocessed the 5' RACE reads with MiXCR, giving one entry per CDR3 protein. The top ten hold roughly 8% of the sample, which has 30,000 or so distinct CDR3 sequences, around 4% seen once. The sample was whole blood. These receptors all come from an adult who was a healthcare worker with PCR-confirmed SARS-CoV-2 infection or an uninfected control (not recorded which). Each CDR3 is given with its conserved first and last residue. D genes are given only for firm matches. Not every row has a clone size; where given, it reads once, few, many or a size class.

NA	TRBV7-6	TRBJ2-2	many	CASSPFPQSTGELFF	TGTGCCAGCAGCCCCTTCCCCCAGAGCACCGGGGAGCTGTTTTTT
NA	TRBV4-1	TRBJ2-5	many	CASSQTGMVETQYF	TGCGCCAGCAGCCAGACAGGAATGGTAGAGACCCAGTACTTC
NA	TRBV7-2	TRBJ2-3	many	CASSLSLGATDTQYF	TGTGCCAGCAGCTTAAGTCTCGGGGCCACAGATACGCAGTATTTT
NA	TRBV7-3	TRBJ2-2	many	CASSLIPGAGTGELFF	TGTGCCAGCAGCCTGATCCCCGGAGCGGGCACCGGGGAGCTGTTTTTT
NA	TRBV4-1	TRBJ1-5	many	CASSQGGPRSNQPQHF	TGCGCCAGCAGCCAAGGGGGTCCAAGGAGCAATCAGCCCCAGCATTTT
NA	TRBV5-1	TRBJ2-5	many	CASSWGKQSRQETQYF	TGCGCCAGCAGCTGGGGCAAGCAGAGTCGGCAAGAGACCCAGTACTTC
NA	TRBV14	TRBJ1-2	many	CASSLPGGGYTF	TGTGCCAGCAGCCTCCCCGGGGGCGGCTACACCTTC
TRBD2	TRBV4-3	TRBJ2-1	many	CASSQEGGGSYNEQFF	TGCGCCAGCAGCCAAGAGGGCGGGGGCTCCTACAATGAGCAGTTCTTC
TRBD1	TRBV4-1	TRBJ1-5	many	CASSQGWDRDQPQHF	TGCGCCAGCAGCCAAGGTTGGGACAGGGATCAGCCCCAGCATTTT
TRBD2	TRBV5-3	TRBJ2-7	many	CARSPSLKRGDEQYF	TGTGCCAGAAGCCCTTCTTTGAAGCGGGGGGACGAGCAGTACTTC
NA	TRBV9	TRBJ2-2	many	CASSPQSGNTGELFF	TGTGCCAGCAGCCCACAGTCCGGGAACACCGGGGAGCTGTTTTTT
NA	TRBV11-1	TRBJ2-1	many	CASSLKWGLKSYNEQFF	TGTGCCAGCAGTTTAAAATGGGGACTGAAATCCTACAATGAGCAGTTCTTC
TRBD1	TRBV29-1	TRBJ1-2	many	CSVPLQGAYNYGYTF	TGCAGCGTTCCCCTACAGGGGGCCTATAACTATGGCTACACCTTC
NA	TRBV7-8	TRBJ2-1	many	CASSPSSASVYNEQFF	TGTGCCAGCAGCCCGTCTAGCGCAAGCGTTTACAATGAGCAGTTCTTC
TRBD1	TRBV3-1	TRBJ2-7	many	CASSQGTGSDEQYF	TGTGCCAGCAGCCAAGGGACAGGGAGTGACGAGCAGTACTTC
NA	TRBV5-1	TRBJ1-1	many	CASSPSQGIEAFF	TGCGCCAGCAGTCCTTCGCAGGGGATAGAAGCTTTCTTT
NA	TRBV5-1	TRBJ1-5	many	CASSPTGGNQPQHF	TGCGCCAGCAGCCCGACAGGCGGCAATCAGCCCCAGCATTTT
NA	TRBV27	TRBJ1-4	many	CASSTGLGVINEKLFF	TGTGCCAGCAGTACTGGGCTCGGGGTTATTAATGAAAAACTGTTTTTT
NA	TRBV14	TRBJ2-2	many	CASSQVLGTGELFF	TGTGCCAGCAGCCAAGTCCTGGGCACCGGGGAGCTGTTTTTT
NA	TRBV6-2/TRBV6-3	TRBJ2-1	many	CASSYSFGSYNEQFF	TGTGCCAGCAGTTACTCGTTCGGCTCGTACAATGAGCAGTTCTTC
NA	TRBV7-9	TRBJ2-1	NA	CASNRDASSYNEQFF	TGTGCCAGCAACCGGGATGCGAGCTCCTACAATGAGCAGTTCTTC
NA	TRBV12-3/TRBV12-4	TRBJ1-1	many	CASSYIRGMNTEAFF	TGTGCCAGCAGCTATATAAGGGGGATGAACACTGAAGCTTTCTTT
NA	TRBV11-2	TRBJ1-1	many	CASSLSRGLRNTEAFF	TGTGCCAGCAGCTTAAGCCGGGGGCTTCGGAACACTGAAGCTTTCTTT
NA	TRBV11-2	TRBJ1-4	many	CASSLGTGVGEKLFF	TGTGCCAGCAGCTTAGGAACGGGGGTTGGGGAAAAACTGTTTTTT
NA	TRBV12-3/TRBV12-4	TRBJ1-1	many	CASSPRVVGASTEAFF	TGTGCCAGCAGTCCCAGGGTGGTGGGGGCGTCCACTGAAGCTTTCTTT
NA	TRBV7-9	TRBJ1-1	many	CASRVGTQNTEAFF	TGTGCCAGCAGAGTCGGGACACAGAACACTGAAGCTTTCTTT
NA	TRBV2	TRBJ2-7	many	CASSEEVEQYF	TGTGCCAGCAGTGAAGAGGTCGAGCAGTACTTC
NA	TRBV7-3	TRBJ2-1	many	CASSLLASSYNEQFF	TGTGCCAGCAGCTTACTCGCGAGCTCCTACAATGAGCAGTTCTTC
TRBD1	TRBV3-1	TRBJ2-1	many	CASSPLWAGGREQFF	TGTGCCAGCAGCCCCCTATGGGCAGGGGGCCGAGAGCAGTTCTTC
TRBD2	TRBV7-7	TRBJ2-1	many	CASSPGGTSGSNEQFF	TGTGCCAGCAGCCCCGGGGGGACTAGCGGGAGCAATGAGCAGTTCTTC
NA	TRBV6-1	TRBJ2-1	few	CASSVPAPGVNEQFF	TGTGCCAGCAGCGTCCCGGCGCCCGGAGTTAATGAGCAGTTCTTC
NA	TRBV12-3/TRBV12-4	TRBJ2-2	few	CASSSGADRELFF	TGTGCCAGCAGTTCCGGCGCAGACCGGGAGCTGTTTTTT
NA	TRBV6-6	TRBJ1-4	many	CASKASNEKLFF	TGTGCCAGCAAGGCTTCGAATGAAAAACTGTTTTTT
NA	TRBV7-6	TRBJ1-2	many	CASSLAPGLSSYGYTF	TGTGCCAGCAGCTTAGCCCCCGGGCTGTCAAGCTATGGCTACACCTTC
NA	TRBV5-6	TRBJ1-4	many	CASSLGHGVGEKLFF	TGTGCCAGCAGCCTGGGGCACGGGGTAGGAGAAAAACTGTTTTTT
NA	TRBV7-7	TRBJ2-3	many	CASSLLPRPSTDTQYF	TGTGCTAGCAGCCTCCTTCCGCGGCCTAGCACAGATACGCAGTATTTT
TRBD1	TRBV5-1	TRBJ2-7	many	CASSSSGGSYEQYF	TGCGCCAGCAGCTCGTCAGGGGGATCCTACGAGCAGTACTTC
NA	TRBV16	TRBJ1-5	many	CASSQGDSNSNQPQHF	TGTGCCAGCAGCCAAGGGGACTCAAATAGCAATCAGCCCCAGCATTTT
NA	TRBV7-9	TRBJ1-5	few	CASSPSQGHQPQHF	TGTGCCAGCAGCCCATCGCAGGGCCATCAGCCCCAGCATTTT
NA	TRBV4-2	TRBJ2-7	many	CASSQNRVTGSYEQYF	TGTGCCAGCAGCCAAAACAGGGTAACGGGCTCCTACGAGCAGTACTTC
NA	TRBV12-3/TRBV12-4	TRBJ1-2	many	CASSWESNYGYTF	TGTGCCAGCAGTTGGGAGAGTAACTATGGCTACACCTTC
NA	TRBV19	TRBJ2-7	many	CASSIVRAATYEQYF	TGTGCCAGTAGTATAGTCCGAGCGGCTACCTACGAGCAGTACTTC
TRBD2	TRBV29-1	TRBJ2-1	many	CSVPAGGPAEQFF	TGCAGCGTCCCTGCGGGAGGGCCGGCGGAGCAGTTCTTC
NA	TRBV20-1	TRBJ2-5	few	CSARDSDQETQYF	TGCAGTGCTAGAGATTCAGATCAAGAGACCCAGTACTTC
TRBD1	TRBV2	TRBJ1-2	many	CASSTDRGDYGYTF	TGTGCCAGCAGTACAGACAGGGGTGACTATGGCTACACCTTC
NA	TRBV12-3/TRBV12-4	TRBJ2-1	NA	CASSLGPTASSYNEQFF	TGTGCCAGCAGTTTGGGCCCGACAGCGAGCTCCTACAATGAGCAGTTCTTC
TRBD2	TRBV4-2	TRBJ2-5	many	CASSQGRAVRGNQETQYF	TGTGCCAGCAGCCAAGGCCGAGCTGTGCGGGGGAACCAAGAGACCCAGTACTTC
NA	TRBV18	TRBJ2-7	many	CASSTSGDLEQYF	TGTGCCAGCTCTACCTCAGGGGATTTGGAGCAGTACTTC
NA	TRBV7-6	TRBJ2-5	many	CASSPLGIDTETQYF	TGTGCCAGCAGCCCCTTGGGTATAGATACGGAGACCCAGTACTTC
NA	TRBV7-9	TRBJ2-7	many	CASSLGSYSYEQYF	TGTGCCAGCAGCTTAGGGTCCTACTCCTACGAGCAGTACTTC